Below, 16 T cell receptor beta chains from the same sample are listed, as sequenced in a study of a mutant IDH1 vaccine in newly diagnosed glioma. Time point indicated: baseline, week 1 (first vaccination visit). Sample treatment: pre-vaccination baseline after standard-of-care therapy. Method: immunoSEQ multiplex PCR; TCRdb's copy keeps in-frame clones and lacks some. The sample contains 60,000 to 75,000 clones, 79% of which appear only once. Sequenced material: PBMCs, taken from a glioma patient treated with radiotherapy, temozolomide or both. The receptors stem from a man in his forties or fifties with glioma.

This clone was seen a few times. The CDR3 nucleotides read TGCGCCAGCAGCGACAGGGTTAACACCGGGGAGCTGTTTTTT. Translation gives CASSDRVNTGELFF. The V gene is TRBV10-2, the J gene TRBJ2-2; 7 bases match TRBD1. After removal of 6 bases from V and 2 bases from J, the junction contained 3 bases not matched to a gene. There are 14 residues in the CDR3. Per the germline V gene, CDR1 is WSHSY and CDR2 is SAAADI.

The rearrangement uses TRBV5-1 and TRBJ1-3; 8 bases fit TRBD1. CDR1 is SGHRS, CDR2 YFSETQ, per germline. The V and J ends lost 4 bases and 0 bases, in that order; junction bases with no gene match: 9. This CDR3 has 17 residues. The CDR3 here is CASSTSTGVRSGNTIYF. CDR3 nucleotides: TGCGCCAGCAGCACCTCGACAGGGGTGCGCTCTGGAAACACCATATATTTT.

The chain links TRBV9 to TRBJ2-3; D possibly corresponds to TRBD1 (6 bases). Germline V lookup: CDR1 SGDLS, CDR2 YYNGEE. The CDR3 totals 14 residues. V lost 3 bases, J lost 2 bases, and 10 bases lay in between. The CDR3 loop reads CASSAGTFTDTQYF. In DNA, the CDR3 is TGTGCCAGCAGCGCCGGGACATTCACAGATACGCAGTATTTT.

Only a few counts were recorded for this clone. Here the CDR3 DNA reads TGTGCCATCAGTTCAGGGGGCGCTTACTATGGCTACACCTTC. It codes for CAISSGGAYYGYTF. The chain uses TRBV10-3 and TRBJ1-2, with 8 bases fitting TRBD1. CDR1 is ENHRY, CDR2 SYGVKD, per germline. The CDR3 is 14 amino acids. The ends lost 5 bases at V and 3 bases at J; junction bases unmatched: 5.

V is TRBV2 and J is TRBJ1-3, with 7 bases identical to TRBD1. Germline-derived CDR1 and CDR2 are SNHLY and FYNNEI. V lost 6 bases, J lost 3 bases, and 5 bases stayed unmatched. The length of the CDR3 is 14 residues. The DNA of the CDR3 is TGTGCCAGCAGAAGACAGGGCGGTGGAAACACCATATATTTT. Encoded protein: CASRRQGGGNTIYF.

This clone showed up just once. V is TRBV30 and J is TRBJ2-1; a possible D gene is TRBD1 (5 bases). CDR1 GTSNPN and CDR2 SVGIG come from the germline V gene (reference sequence). V was shortened by 3 bases and J by 4 bases, with 16 bases between the two germline ends. The CDR3 has 15 residues. The CDR3 loop reads CAWRQATLIYNEQFF. The DNA for the CDR3 is TGTGCCTGGAGACAGGCTACCTTAATTTACAATGAGCAGTTCTTC.

J is TRBJ1-5 and V is TRBV7-9; D uncertain. The CDR3 has 13 residues. Per germline, CDR1 SEHNR and CDR2 FQNEAQ (reference sequence). Trimming pared 8 bases from V and 1 base from J, leaving 9 bases between. CDR3 sequence reads: CASQEGSNQPQHF. Here the CDR3 DNA reads TGTGCCAGCCAGGAGGGAAGCAATCAGCCCCAGCATTTT.

The J gene is TRBJ2-3, the V gene TRBV7-2; D is unclear. Between the trimmed V and J ends, which lost 5 bases and 0 bases, there was a span of 12 bases. The CDR3 covers 15 residues. Germline V gene lookup returns CDR1 SGHTA and CDR2 FQGNSA. The CDR3 protein is CASSRVRASTDTQYF. The CDR3 DNA reads TGTGCCAGCAGCCGAGTTAGAGCTAGCACAGATACGCAGTATTTT.

The chain couples TRBV6-1 to TRBJ1-4, with unresolved D. The CDR3 totals 14 residues. CDR1 and CDR2 from the germline V gene are MNHNS and SASEGT. V lost 6 bases and J lost 8, with 16 bases in between. CDR3 protein: CASSSSGRGEKLFF. CDR3 coding DNA: TGTGCCAGCAGCTCCTCAGGCCGAGGGGAAAAACTGTTTTTT.

The rearrangement joins TRBV6-1 to TRBJ1-1; D is perhaps TRBD1 (5 bases). Trimming stripped 3 bases from V and 1 base from J, with 9 bases between. There are 14 residues in the CDR3. Germline CDR1 is MNHNS and CDR2 is SASEGT. The CDR3, as DNA: TGTGCCAGCAGTGAGGGGGGAAAGAACACTGAAGCTTTCTTT. Its protein product is CASSEGGKNTEAFF.

This clone was seen many times. This chain links TRBV27 with TRBJ2-7, with D perhaps matching TRBD1 (5 bases). The CDR3 totals 13 residues. CDR1 is MNHEY, CDR2 SMNVEV, per germline (reference sequence). Trimming shortened V by 2 bases and J by 3 bases, and 8 bases separated the two germline ends. Written as DNA, the CDR3 is TGTGCCAGCAGTTTAGGGGCAGGCTACGAGCAGTACTTC. It translates to CASSLGAGYEQYF.

In DNA form, the CDR3 reads TGCGCCAGCAGCTTGGGTTTGGGGGGCGGGACTACCCTAAACAATGAGCAGTTCTTC. Translated, it gives CASSLGLGGGTTLNNEQFF. V is TRBV5-1 and J is TRBJ2-1; D may be TRBD2 (7 bases). The CDR3 covers 19 residues. Germline V CDR1 and CDR2: SGHRS, YFSETQ. The germline V and J ends were trimmed by 0 bases and 5 bases, with 24 bases remaining between them.

The chain carries TRBV5-1 and TRBJ1-1; D not resolved. CDR3 length: 13 amino acids. Trimming took off 1 base at V and 4 bases at J, with 8 bases between the two ends. The germline V gene has CDR1 SGHRS and CDR2 YFSETQ. Here the CDR3 reads CASSLQVGTEAFF. CDR3 nucleotides: TGCGCCAGCAGCTTGCAGGTGGGCACTGAAGCTTTCTTT.

The chain combines TRBV4-2 with TRBJ1-1; no reliable D call. CDR1 LGHNA and CDR2 YNFKEQ come from the germline V gene. Trimming pared 2 bases from V and 11 bases from J, leaving 24 bases between. The CDR3 extends over 16 amino acids. CDR3 in DNA: TGTGCCAGCAGCCAAACAAGGAGTCCGTTAACACTGAACGCTTTCTTT. Its translation is CASSQTRSPLTLNAFF.

This sequence joins TRBV14 and TRBJ2-2; 8 bases fit TRBD1. CDR1 is SGHDN and CDR2 is FVKESK in the germline V gene. V trimming: 2 bases; J trimming: 6 bases; junction bases outside the gene matches: 11. This CDR3 has 17 amino acids. In DNA, the CDR3 is TGTGCCAGCAGCCAACGTAGGACAGGGAAGGACGCCGGGGAGCTGTTTTTT. This encodes CASSQRRTGKDAGELFF.

The V call is TRBV27, the J call TRBJ2-1; possible D gene TRBD2, 6 bases. CDR1 is MNHEY, CDR2 SMNVEV, per germline (reference sequence). The length of the CDR3 is 16 residues. Trimming took 3 bases from V and 7 from J, leaving 19 bases between them. In DNA form, the CDR3 reads TGTGCCAGCAGTTTCCTCGCGGGGCAGGGTGGGAATGAGCAGTTCTTC. Translated, it gives CASSFLAGQGGNEQFF.